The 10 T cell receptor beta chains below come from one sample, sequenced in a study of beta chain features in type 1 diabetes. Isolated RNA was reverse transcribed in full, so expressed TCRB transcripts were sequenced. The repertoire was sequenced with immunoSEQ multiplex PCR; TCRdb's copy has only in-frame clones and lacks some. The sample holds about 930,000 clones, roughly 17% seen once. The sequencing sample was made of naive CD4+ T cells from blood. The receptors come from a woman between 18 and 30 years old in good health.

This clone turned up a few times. Here the CDR3 reads CASSYSATGNGYTF. CDR3 DNA: TGTGCCAGCAGTTACTCGGCGACAGGGAATGGCTACACCTTC. V and J are TRBV6-5 and TRBJ1-2, with 7 bases matching TRBD1. Germline loops: CDR1 MNHEY, CDR2 SVGAGI. Losses at the gene ends were 0 bases for V and 6 bases for J; bases not matched to a gene: 4. The CDR3 has 14 amino acids.

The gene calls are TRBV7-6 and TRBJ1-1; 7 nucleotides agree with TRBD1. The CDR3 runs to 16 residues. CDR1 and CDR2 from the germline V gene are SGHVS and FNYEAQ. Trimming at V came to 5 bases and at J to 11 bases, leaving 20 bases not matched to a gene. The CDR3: CASSPEDRAHGFRAFF. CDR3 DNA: TGTGCCAGCAGCCCCGAAGACAGGGCGCATGGTTTTCGGGCTTTCTTT.

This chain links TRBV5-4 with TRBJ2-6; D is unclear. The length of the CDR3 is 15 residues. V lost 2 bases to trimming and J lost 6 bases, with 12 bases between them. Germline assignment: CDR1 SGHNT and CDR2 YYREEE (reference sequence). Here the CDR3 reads CASSFSVGSANVLTF. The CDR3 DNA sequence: TGTGCCAGCAGCTTCTCAGTCGGGTCGGCCAACGTCCTGACTTTC.

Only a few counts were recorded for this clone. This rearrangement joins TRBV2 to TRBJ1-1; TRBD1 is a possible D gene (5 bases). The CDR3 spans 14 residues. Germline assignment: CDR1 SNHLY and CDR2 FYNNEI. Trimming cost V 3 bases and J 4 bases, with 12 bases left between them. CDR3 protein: CASSEQGWITEAFF. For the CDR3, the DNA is TGTGCCAGCAGTGAGCAGGGATGGATCACTGAAGCTTTCTTT.

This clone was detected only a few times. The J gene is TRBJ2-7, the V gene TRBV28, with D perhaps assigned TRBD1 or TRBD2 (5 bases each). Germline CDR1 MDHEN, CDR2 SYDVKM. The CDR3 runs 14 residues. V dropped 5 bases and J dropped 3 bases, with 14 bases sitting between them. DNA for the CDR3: TGTGCCAGCAGTCCCCACACTGGGGGCTACGAGCAGTACTTC. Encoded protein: CASSPHTGGYEQYF.

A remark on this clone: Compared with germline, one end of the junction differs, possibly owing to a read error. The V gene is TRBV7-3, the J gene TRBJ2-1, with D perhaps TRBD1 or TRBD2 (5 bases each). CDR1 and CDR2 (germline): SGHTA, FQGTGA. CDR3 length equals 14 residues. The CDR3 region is CASSIQDSNNEQFF. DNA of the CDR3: TGTGCCAGCAGCATACAGGACTCCAACAATGAGCAGTTCTTC.

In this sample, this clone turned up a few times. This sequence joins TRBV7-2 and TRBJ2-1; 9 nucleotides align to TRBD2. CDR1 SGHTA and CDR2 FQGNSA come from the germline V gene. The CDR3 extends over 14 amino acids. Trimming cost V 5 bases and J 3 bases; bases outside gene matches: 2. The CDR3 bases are TGTGCCAGCAGCGCTAGCGGGGACTACAATGAGCAGTTCTTC. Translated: CASSASGDYNEQFF.

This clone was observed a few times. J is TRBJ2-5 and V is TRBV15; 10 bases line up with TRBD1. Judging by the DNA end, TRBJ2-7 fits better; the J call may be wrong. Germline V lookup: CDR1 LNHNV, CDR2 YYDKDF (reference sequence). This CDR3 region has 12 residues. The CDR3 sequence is CAAGTGVHEQYF. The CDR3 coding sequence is TGTGCCGCCGGGACAGGGGTCCACGAGCAGTACTTC.

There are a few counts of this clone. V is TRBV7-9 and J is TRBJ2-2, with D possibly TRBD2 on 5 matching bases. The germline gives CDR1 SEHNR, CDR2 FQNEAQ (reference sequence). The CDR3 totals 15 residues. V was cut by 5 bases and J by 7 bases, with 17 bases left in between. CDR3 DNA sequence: TGTGCCAGCAGCCTAATTGGGGAGCGGAACGGGGAGCTGTTTTTT. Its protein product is CASSLIGERNGELFF.

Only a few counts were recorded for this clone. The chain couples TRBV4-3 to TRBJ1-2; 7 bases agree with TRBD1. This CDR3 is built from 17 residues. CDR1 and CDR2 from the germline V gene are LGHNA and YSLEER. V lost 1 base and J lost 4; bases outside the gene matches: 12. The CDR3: CASSQVWGGGAIYGYTF. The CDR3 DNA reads TGCGCCAGCAGCCAAGTGTGGGGAGGGGGCGCCATCTATGGCTACACCTTC.